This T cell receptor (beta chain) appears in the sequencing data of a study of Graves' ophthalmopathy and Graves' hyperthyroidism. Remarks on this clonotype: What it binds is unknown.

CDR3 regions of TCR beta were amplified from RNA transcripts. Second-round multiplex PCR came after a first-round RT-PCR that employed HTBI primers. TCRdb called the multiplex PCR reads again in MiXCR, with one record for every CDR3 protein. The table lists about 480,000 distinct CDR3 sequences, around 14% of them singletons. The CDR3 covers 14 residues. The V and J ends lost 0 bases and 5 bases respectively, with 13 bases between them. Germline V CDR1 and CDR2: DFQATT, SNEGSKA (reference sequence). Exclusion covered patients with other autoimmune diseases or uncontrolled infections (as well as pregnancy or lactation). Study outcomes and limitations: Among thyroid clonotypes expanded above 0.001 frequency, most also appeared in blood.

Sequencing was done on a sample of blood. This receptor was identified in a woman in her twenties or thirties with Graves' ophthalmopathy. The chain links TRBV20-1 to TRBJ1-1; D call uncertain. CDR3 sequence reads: CSARDRRGETEAFF. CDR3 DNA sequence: TGCAGTGCTAGAGACAGGCGAGGTGAGACTGAAGCTTTCTTT.